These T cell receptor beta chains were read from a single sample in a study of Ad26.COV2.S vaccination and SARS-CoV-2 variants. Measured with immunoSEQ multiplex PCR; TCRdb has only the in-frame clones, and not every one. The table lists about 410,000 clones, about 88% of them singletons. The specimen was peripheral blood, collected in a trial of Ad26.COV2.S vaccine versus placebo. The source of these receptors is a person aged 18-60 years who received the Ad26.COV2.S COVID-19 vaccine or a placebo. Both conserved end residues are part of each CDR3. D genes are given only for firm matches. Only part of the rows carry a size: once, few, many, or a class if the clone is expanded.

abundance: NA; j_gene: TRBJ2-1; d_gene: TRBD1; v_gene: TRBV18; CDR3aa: CASSVTRRDRGNEQFF; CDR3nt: TGTGCCAGCTCAGTGACCCGTCGGGACAGGGGCAATGAGCAGTTCTTC
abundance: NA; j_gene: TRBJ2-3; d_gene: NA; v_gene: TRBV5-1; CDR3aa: CASSVQDTDTQYF; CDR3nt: TGCGCCAGCAGCGTCCAGGACACAGATACGCAGTATTTT
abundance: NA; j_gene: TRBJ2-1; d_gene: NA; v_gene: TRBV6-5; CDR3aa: CASSYSGSYNEQFF; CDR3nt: TGTGCCAGCAGTTACTCGGGCAGCTACAATGAGCAGTTCTTC
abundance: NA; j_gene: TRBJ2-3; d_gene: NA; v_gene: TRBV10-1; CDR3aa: CASSRDVSDTQYF; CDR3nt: TGCGCCAGCAGCCGGGATGTGTCCGATACGCAGTATTTT
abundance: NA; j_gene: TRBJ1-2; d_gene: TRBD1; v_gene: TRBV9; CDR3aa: CASSVPQGHHGYTF; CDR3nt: TGTGCCAGCAGCGTACCACAGGGGCACCATGGCTACACCTTC
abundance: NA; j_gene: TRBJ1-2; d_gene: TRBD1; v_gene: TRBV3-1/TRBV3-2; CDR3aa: CASSQATGTGGDYGYTF; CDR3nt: TGTGCCAGCAGCCAAGCCACCGGGACAGGGGGAGACTATGGCTACACCTTC
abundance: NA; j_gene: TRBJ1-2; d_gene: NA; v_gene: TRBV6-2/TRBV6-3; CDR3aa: CASSPRTYGGYTF; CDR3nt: TGTGCCAGCAGTCCCAGGACTTATGGAGGCTACACCTTC
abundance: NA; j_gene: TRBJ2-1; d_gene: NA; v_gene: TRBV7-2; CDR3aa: CASSLLASRFF; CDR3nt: TGTGCCAGCAGCTTATTAGCTAGCAGGTTCTTC
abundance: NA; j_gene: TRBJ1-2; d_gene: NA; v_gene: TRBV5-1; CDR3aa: CASSSPSGPGGYGYTF; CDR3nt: TGCGCCAGCAGCTCACCCTCCGGGCCGGGGGGCTATGGCTACACCTTC
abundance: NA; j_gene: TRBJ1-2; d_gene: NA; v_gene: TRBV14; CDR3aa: CASSQFRGSSYGYTF; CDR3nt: TGTGCCAGCAGCCAATTCAGGGGATCGTCGTATGGCTACACCTTC
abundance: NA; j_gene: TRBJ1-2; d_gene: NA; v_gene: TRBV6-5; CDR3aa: CASRGPTGRGDGYTF; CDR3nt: TGTGCCAGCAGGGGACCTACAGGGAGGGGGGATGGCTACACCTTC
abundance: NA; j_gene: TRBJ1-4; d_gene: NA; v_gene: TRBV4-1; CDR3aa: CASSQGGGLGKLFF; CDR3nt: TGCGCCAGCAGCCAAGGAGGGGGGCTGGGAAAACTGTTTTTT
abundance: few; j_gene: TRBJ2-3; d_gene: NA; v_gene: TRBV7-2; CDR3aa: CASTVWGDTQYF; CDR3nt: TGTGCCAGCACCGTTTGGGGCGATACGCAGTATTTT